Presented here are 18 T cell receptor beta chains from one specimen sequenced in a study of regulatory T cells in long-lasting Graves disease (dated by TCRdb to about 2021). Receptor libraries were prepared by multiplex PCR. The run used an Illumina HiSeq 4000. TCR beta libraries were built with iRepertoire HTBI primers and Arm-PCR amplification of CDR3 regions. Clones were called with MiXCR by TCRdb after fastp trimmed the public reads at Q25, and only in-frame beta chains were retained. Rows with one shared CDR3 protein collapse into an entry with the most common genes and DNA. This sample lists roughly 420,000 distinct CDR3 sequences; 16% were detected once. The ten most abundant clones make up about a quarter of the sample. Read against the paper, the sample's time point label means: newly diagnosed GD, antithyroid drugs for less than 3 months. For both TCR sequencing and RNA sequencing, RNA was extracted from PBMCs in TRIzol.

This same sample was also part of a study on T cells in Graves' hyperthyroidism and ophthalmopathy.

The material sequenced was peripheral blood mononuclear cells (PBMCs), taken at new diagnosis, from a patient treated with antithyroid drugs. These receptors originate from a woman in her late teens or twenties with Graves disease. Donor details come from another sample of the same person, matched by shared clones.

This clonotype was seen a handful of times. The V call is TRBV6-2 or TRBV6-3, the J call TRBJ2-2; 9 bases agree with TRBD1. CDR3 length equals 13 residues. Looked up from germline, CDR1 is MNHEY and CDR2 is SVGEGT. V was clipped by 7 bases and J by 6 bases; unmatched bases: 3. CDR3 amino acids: CASTRQGAGELFF. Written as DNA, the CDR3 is TGTGCCAGCACTCGACAGGGGGCCGGGGAGCTGTTTTTT.

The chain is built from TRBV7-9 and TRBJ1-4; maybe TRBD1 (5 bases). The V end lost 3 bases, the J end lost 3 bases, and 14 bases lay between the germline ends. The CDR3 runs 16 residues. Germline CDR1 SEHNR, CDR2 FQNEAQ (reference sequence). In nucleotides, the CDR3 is TGTGCCAGCAGCTTCGACACGGGGCTGGCTAATGAAAAACTGTTTTTT. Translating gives CASSFDTGLANEKLFF.

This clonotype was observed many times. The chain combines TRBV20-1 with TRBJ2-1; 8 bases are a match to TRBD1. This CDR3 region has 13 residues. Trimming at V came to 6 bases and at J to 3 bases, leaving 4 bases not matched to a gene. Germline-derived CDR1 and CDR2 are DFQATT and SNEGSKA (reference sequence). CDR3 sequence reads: CSAQGALYNEQFF. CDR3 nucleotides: TGCAGTGCCCAGGGGGCACTCTACAATGAGCAGTTCTTC.

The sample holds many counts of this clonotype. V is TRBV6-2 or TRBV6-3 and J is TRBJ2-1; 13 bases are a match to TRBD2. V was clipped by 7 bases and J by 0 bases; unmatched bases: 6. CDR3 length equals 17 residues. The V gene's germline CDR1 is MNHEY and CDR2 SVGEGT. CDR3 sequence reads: CASMARTSGSSYNEQFF. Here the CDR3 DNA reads TGTGCCAGCATGGCGAGGACTAGCGGGAGCTCCTACAATGAGCAGTTCTTC.

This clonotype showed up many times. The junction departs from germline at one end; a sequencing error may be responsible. DNA for the CDR3: TGCGCCAGCAGCCTCGGGGTCATACCGGGACAGCATGGCTACACCTTC. Protein: CASSLGVIPGQHGYTF. The V gene is TRBV5-5, the J gene TRBJ1-2; 7 bases align to TRBD1. Germline loops: CDR1 SGHKS, CDR2 YYEKEE (reference sequence). This CDR3 has 16 amino acids.

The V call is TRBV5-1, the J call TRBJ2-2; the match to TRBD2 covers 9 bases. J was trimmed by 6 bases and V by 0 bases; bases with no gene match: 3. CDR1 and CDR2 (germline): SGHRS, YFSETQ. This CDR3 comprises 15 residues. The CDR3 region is CASSLVAGEAGELFF. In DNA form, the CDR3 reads TGCGCCAGCAGCTTGGTAGCGGGAGAGGCCGGGGAGCTGTTTTTT.

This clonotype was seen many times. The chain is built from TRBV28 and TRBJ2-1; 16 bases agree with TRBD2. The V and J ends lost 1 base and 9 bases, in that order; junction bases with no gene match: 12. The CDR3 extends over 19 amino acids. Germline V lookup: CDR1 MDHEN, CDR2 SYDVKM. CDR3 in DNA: TGTGCCAGCAGTTTATTCCGACCAGGGACTAGCGGGAGGGCCCGTGAGCAGTTCTTC. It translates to CASSLFRPGTSGRAREQFF. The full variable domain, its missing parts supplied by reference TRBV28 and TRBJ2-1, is DVKVTQSSRYLVKRTGEKVFLECVQDMDHENMFWYRQDPGLGLRLIYFSYDVKMKEKGDIPEGYSVSREKKERFSLILESASTNQTSMYLCASSLFRPGTSGRAREQFFGPGTRLTVL.

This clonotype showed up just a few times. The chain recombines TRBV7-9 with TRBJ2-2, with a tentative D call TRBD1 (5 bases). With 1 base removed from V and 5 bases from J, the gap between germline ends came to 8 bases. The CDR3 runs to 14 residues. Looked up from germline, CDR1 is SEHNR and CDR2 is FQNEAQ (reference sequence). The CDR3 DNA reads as TGTGCCAGCAGCTTAGTACAGGAAACCGGGGAGCTGTTTTTT. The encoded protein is CASSLVQETGELFF.

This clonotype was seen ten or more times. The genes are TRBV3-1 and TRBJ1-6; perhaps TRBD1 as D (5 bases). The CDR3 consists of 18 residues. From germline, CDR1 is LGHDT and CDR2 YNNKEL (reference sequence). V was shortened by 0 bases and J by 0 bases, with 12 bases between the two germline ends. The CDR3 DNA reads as TGTGCCAGCAGCCAAGATCGACAGACTAGCTCCTATAATTCACCCCTCCACTTT. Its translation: CASSQDRQTSSYNSPLHF.

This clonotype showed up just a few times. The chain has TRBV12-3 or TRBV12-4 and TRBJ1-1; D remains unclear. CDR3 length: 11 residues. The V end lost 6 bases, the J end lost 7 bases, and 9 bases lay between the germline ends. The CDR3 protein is CASRLSGEAFF. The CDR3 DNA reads TGTGCCAGCAGGTTATCAGGTGAAGCTTTCTTT.

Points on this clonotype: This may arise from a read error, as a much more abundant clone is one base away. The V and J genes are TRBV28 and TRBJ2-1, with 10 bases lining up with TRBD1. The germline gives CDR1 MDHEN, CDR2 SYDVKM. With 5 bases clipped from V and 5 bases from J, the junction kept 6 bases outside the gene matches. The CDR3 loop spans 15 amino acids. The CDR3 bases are TGTGCCAGCAGTCTGTTGGGACAGGGGCACAATGAGCAGTTCTTC. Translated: CASSLLGQGHNEQFF.

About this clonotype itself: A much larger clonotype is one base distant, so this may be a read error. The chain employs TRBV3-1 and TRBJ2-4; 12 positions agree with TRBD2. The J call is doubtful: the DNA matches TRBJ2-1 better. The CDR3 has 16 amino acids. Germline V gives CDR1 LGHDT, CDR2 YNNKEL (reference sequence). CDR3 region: CASSLIGLAGPYEQFF. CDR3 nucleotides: TGTGCCAGCAGCCTCATAGGACTAGCGGGGCCCTACGAGCAGTTCTTC.

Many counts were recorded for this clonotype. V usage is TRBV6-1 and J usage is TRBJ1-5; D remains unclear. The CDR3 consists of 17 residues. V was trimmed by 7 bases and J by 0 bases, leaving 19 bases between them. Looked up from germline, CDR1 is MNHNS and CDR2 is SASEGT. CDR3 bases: TGTGCCAGCACCGTAAGTCGGGCAGGAGGTAGCAATCAGCCCCAGCATTTT. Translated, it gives CASTVSRAGGSNQPQHF.

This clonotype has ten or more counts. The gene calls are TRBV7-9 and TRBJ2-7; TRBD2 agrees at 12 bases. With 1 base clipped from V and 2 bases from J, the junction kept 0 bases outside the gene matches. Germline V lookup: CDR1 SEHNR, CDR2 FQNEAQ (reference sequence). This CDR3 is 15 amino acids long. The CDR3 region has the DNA TGTGCCAGCAGCTTAGGACTAGCGGGAGCCTACGAGCAGTACTTC. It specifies CASSLGLAGAYEQYF.

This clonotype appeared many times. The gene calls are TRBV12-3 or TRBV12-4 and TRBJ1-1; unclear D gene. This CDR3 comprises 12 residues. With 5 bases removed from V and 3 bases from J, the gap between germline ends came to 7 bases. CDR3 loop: CASSAWHTEAFF. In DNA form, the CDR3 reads TGTGCCAGCAGTGCCTGGCACACTGAAGCTTTCTTT.

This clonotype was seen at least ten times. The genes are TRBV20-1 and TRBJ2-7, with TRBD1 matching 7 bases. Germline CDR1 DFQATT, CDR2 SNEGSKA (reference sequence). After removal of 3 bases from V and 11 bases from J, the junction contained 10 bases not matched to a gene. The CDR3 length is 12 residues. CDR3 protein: CSASPQGSGEYF. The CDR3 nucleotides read TGCAGTGCTAGTCCACAGGGGTCCGGGGAGTACTTC.

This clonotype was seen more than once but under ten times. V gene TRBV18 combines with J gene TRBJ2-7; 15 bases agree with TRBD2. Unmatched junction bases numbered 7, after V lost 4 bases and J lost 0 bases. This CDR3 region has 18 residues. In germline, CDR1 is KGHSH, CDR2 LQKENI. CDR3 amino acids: CASSRPGLAGGASYEQYF. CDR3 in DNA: TGTGCCAGCTCACGGCCGGGACTAGCGGGAGGTGCCTCCTACGAGCAGTACTTC. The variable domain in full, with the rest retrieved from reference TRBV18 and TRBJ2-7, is NAGVMQNPRHLVRRRGQEARLRCSPMKGHSHVYWYRQLPEEGLKFMVYLQKENIIDESGMPKERFSAEFPKEGPSILRIQQVVRGDSAAYFCASSRPGLAGGASYEQYFGPGTRLTVT.

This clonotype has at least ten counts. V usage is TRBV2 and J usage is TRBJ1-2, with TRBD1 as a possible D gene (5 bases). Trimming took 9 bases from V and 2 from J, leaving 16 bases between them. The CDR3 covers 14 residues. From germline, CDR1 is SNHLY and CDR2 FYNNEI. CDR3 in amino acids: CARNHGGTNYGYTF. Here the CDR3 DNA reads TGTGCCAGAAACCACGGGGGAACCAACTATGGCTACACCTTC.